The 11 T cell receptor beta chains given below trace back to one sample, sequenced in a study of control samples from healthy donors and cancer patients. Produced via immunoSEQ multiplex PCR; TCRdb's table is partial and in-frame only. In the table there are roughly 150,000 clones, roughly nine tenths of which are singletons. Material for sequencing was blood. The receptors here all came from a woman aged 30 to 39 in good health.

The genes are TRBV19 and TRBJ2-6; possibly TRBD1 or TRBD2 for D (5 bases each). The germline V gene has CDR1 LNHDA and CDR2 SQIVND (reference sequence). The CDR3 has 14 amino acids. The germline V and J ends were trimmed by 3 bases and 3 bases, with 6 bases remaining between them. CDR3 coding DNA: TGTGCCAGTAGTATTGGGGGTGGGGCCAACGTCCTGACTTTC. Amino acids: CASSIGGGANVLTF.

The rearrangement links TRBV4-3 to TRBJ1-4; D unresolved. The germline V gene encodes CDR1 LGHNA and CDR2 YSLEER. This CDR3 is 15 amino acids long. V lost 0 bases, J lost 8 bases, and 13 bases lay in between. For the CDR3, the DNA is TGCGCCAGCAGCCAAGAGCTGGGGAGAAACGAAAAACTGTTTTTT. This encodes CASSQELGRNEKLFF.

The CDR3 here is CAGSSAGGFRELFF. In nucleotides, the CDR3 is TGTGCCGGGTCGTCGGCGGGAGGGTTCCGGGAGCTGTTTTTT. The chain carries TRBV30 and TRBJ2-2, with 9 positions matching TRBD2. J was trimmed by 9 bases and V by 8 bases; bases with no gene match: 13. The CDR3 covers 14 residues. Germline CDR1 and CDR2: GTSNPN and SVGIG (reference sequence).

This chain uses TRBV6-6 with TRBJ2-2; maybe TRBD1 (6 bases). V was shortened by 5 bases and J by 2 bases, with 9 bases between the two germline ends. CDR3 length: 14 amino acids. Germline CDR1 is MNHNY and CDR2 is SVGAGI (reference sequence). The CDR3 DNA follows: TGTGCCAGCAGTCCGGGACACAACACCGGGGAGCTGTTTTTT. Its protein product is CASSPGHNTGELFF.

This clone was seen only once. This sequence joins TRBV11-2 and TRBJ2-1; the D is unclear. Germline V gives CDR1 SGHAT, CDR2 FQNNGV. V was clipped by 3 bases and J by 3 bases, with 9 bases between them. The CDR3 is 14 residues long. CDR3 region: CASSFRASYNEQFF. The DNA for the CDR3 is TGTGCCAGCAGCTTTCGGGCTAGCTACAATGAGCAGTTCTTC.

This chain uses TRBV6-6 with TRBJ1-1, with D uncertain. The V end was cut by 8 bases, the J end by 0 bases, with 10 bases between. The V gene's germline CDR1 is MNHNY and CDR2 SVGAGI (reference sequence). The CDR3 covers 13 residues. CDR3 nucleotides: TGTGCCAGCGTGGAGGGTATGAACACTGAAGCTTTCTTT. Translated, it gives CASVEGMNTEAFF.

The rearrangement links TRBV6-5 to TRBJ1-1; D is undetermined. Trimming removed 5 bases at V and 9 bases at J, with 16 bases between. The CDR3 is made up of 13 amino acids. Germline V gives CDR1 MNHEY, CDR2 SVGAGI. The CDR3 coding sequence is TGTGCCAGCAGTCCACCAGCCACAGTGAAAGCTTTCTTT. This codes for CASSPPATVKAFF.

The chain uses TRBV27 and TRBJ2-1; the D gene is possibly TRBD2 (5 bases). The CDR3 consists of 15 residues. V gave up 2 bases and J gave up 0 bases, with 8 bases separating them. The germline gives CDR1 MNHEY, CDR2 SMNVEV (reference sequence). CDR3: CASSLGGSSYNEQFF. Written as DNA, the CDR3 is TGTGCCAGCAGTTTAGGTGGGAGCTCCTACAATGAGCAGTTCTTC.

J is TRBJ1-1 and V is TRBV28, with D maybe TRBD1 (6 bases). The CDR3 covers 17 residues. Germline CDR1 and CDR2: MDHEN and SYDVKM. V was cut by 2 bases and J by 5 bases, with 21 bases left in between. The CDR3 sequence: CASSLRRLGRGETEAFF. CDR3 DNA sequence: TGTGCCAGCAGTTTACGCCGCCTTGGCAGGGGAGAAACTGAAGCTTTCTTT.

CDR3 nucleotide sequence: TGTGCCAGCAGCGAGCGACAGGTCTCCTACGAGCAGTACTTC. Its protein product is CASSERQVSYEQYF. The chain joins TRBV7-2 to TRBJ2-7; TRBD1 is a possible D gene (6 bases). The CDR3 consists of 14 residues. V lost 5 bases and J lost 0, with 11 bases in between. Germline assignment: CDR1 SGHTA and CDR2 FQGNSA.

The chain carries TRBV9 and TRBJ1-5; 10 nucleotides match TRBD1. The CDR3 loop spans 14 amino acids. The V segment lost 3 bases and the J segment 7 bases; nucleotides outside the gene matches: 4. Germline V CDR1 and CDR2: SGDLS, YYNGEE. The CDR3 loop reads CASSAGQGKQPQHF. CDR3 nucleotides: TGTGCCAGCAGCGCGGGACAGGGGAAGCAGCCCCAGCATTTT.